The clone carrying this TCR beta chain was picked up a small number of times. Its target is unknown. The sample comes from a study of T cell responses to AZD1222 COVID-19 vaccine. The overall study: Doses given second, at about 4 or about 12 weeks, were pooled. Study findings and constraints: Repertoires in all cases were sampled only once the peak T cell response had passed.

Profiled with immunoSEQ multiplex PCR; TCRdb holds only in-frame clones, not every one. Of some 120,000 clones in the sample, around 94% were seen once. The CDR3 loop spans 16 amino acids. V shed 3 bases and J shed 0 bases, with 9 bases lying between them. The germline gives CDR1 LNHNV, CDR2 YYDKDF (reference sequence). Material: peripheral blood, obtained on day 0 of AZD1222 vaccination. The V gene is TRBV15, the J gene TRBJ2-6; D not certain. The TCR originated in an adult in good health. The DNA of the CDR3 is TGTGCCACCAGCAGCGGGTCCCTCTCTGGGGCCAACGTCCTGACTTTC. Translation: CATSSGSLSGANVLTF.